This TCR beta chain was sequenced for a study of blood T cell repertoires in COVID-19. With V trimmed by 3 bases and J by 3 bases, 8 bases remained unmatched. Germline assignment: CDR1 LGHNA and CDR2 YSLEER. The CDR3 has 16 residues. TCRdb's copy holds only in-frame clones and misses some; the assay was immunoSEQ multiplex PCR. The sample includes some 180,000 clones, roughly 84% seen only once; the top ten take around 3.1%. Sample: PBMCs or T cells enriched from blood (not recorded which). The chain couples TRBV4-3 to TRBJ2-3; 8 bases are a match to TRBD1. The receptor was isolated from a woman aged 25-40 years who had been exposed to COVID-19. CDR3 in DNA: TGCGCCAGCAGCCAGCTAGGACAGGGCGGGACAGATACGCAGTATTTT. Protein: CASSQLGQGGTDTQYF.